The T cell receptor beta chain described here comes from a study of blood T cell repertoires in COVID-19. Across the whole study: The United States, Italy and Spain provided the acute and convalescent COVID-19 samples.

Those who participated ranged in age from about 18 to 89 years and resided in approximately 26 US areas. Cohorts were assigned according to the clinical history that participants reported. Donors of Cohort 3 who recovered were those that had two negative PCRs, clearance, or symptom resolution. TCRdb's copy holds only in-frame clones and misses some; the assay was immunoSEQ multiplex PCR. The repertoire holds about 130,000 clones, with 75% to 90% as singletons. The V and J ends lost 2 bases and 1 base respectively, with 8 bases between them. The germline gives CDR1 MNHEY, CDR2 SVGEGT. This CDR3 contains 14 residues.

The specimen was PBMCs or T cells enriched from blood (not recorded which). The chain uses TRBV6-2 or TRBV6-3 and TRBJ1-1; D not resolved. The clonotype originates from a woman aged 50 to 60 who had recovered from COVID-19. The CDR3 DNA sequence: TGTGCCAGCAGTTACATCGCGGCGAACACTGAAGCTTTCTTT. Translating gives CASSYIAANTEAFF.